Included here is one T cell receptor (beta chain) sequence, with context. What it binds is not known. These data are taken from a study of graft-versus-host responses after intestinal transplantation. Study-wide results and caveats: Individuals carrying graft-donor T cell macrochimerism showed high graft-versus-host to host-versus-graft clonal ratios in allografts.

TCRdb keeps only in-frame clones here, not all; method: immunoSEQ multiplex PCR. The sample gives around 30,000 clones, about 92% of which show up once; less than 0.75% is in the top ten. The CDR3 loop spans 17 amino acids. Germline-derived CDR1 and CDR2 are WNHNN and SYGVQD (reference sequence). The chain recombines TRBV10-1 with TRBJ2-5; D possibly corresponds to TRBD2 (6 bases). The tail of the sequence fits TRBJ2-7 better, so the J call may be wrong. This receptor was obtained from a human patient who received an intestinal transplant, so some T cells may come from the graft donor. This specimen was PBMCs, taken around 63 days after intestinal transplant. For the CDR3, the DNA is TGCGCCAGCAATAACGGCCCGGGTGGGAGGACTAACTACGAGCAGTACTTC. Its protein product is CASNNGPGGRTNYEQYF.